Sequencing of this T cell receptor beta chain was carried out in a study of Ad26.COV2.S vaccination and SARS-CoV-2 variants. Study outcomes and limitations: Substantial post-vaccination breadth of spike-specific CD8+ and CD4+ T cell responses was reported.

TCRdb's copy holds only in-frame clones and misses some; the assay was immunoSEQ multiplex PCR. The sample consists of about 680,000 clones, about 89% of them appearing once. V lost 7 bases and J lost 6; bases outside the gene matches: 25. The CDR3 has 21 residues. Germline V gene sequence: CDR1 KGHDR, CDR2 SFDVKD. With regard to this clone: Its specificity is not known.

The treatment was: 19 received Ad26.COV2.S at low or high dose, single or two shots; about 5 received placebo; per-sample allocation not given. The investigators took samples on day 63 after the first vaccine or placebo injection. Sample: peripheral blood, taken in a trial of Ad26.COV2.S vaccine versus placebo. This clonotype was sampled from a person aged 18-60 years who received the Ad26.COV2.S COVID-19 vaccine or a placebo. The J gene is TRBJ1-4, the V gene TRBV24-1; 10 bases are a match to TRBD1. Here the CDR3 DNA reads TGTGCCACCAGCGGAATATGGACTACCGAGACAGGGGGCGCAGGAGATGAAAAACTGTTTTTT. Translating it yields CATSGIWTTETGGAGDEKLFF.